The rows below give T cell receptor beta chains drawn from one sample of a study of blood T cell repertoires in COVID-19. The method was immunoSEQ multiplex PCR; TCRdb's version includes in-frame clones alone and lacks a portion of them. Counted here are more than 250,000 clones, more than 75% occurring once; the ten biggest clones make up 1%. Sequenced sample: peripheral blood. Receptors were obtained from a man aged 50 to 60 with active or convalescent COVID-19. The CDR3 runs from the conserved cysteine through the conserved F or W. Each record gives: CDR3 DNA, CDR3 protein, clone size, J gene, CDR3 length, V gene, D gene. The D gene is left open where the match is weak. Expanded clones get a size class; other rows say once, few or many, or leave the size out.

CDR3nt: TGCGCCAGCAGCGAAGGACATTCTGGTGGCTCCTACAATGAGCAGTTCTTC
CDR3aa: CASSEGHSGGSYNEQFF
abundance: NA
j_gene: TRBJ2-1
len: 17
v_gene: TRBV5-1
d_gene: NA

CDR3nt: TGTGCCAGCAGTTCGGACAGGGGGATGAACACTGAAGCTTTCTTT
CDR3aa: CASSSDRGMNTEAFF
abundance: NA
j_gene: TRBJ1-1
len: 15
v_gene: TRBV6-1
d_gene: TRBD1

CDR3nt: TGTGCCAGCAGCTTAGTCATACGGGGAGTGGGAAACACCATATATTTT
CDR3aa: CASSLVIRGVGNTIYF
abundance: NA
j_gene: TRBJ1-3
len: 16
v_gene: TRBV11-2
d_gene: NA

CDR3nt: TGTGCCACCAGTGATAGGGGGCGCCGGACAGATACGCAGTATTTT
CDR3aa: CATSDRGRRTDTQYF
abundance: NA
j_gene: TRBJ2-3
len: 15
v_gene: TRBV24-1
d_gene: TRBD1

CDR3nt: TGCGCCAGCAGCTTGCAACGGTCCTATGGCTACACCTTC
CDR3aa: CASSLQRSYGYTF
abundance: NA
j_gene: TRBJ1-2
len: 13
v_gene: TRBV5-1
d_gene: NA

CDR3nt: TGTGCCAGTAGGGACAGGGAGGTAGAAAAACTGTTTTTT
CDR3aa: CASRDREVEKLFF
abundance: NA
j_gene: TRBJ1-4
len: 13
v_gene: TRBV19
d_gene: TRBD1

CDR3nt: TGTGCCAGCAGTTTTCCGGGATTTGGGACCCAGTACTTC
CDR3aa: CASSFPGFGTQYF
abundance: NA
j_gene: TRBJ2-5
len: 13
v_gene: TRBV28
d_gene: NA

CDR3nt: TGTGCCAGCAGCTGGGGCCGGTCATCCTACGAGCAGTACTTC
CDR3aa: CASSWGRSSYEQYF
abundance: NA
j_gene: TRBJ2-7
len: 14
v_gene: TRBV5-8
d_gene: NA

CDR3nt: TGTGCCAGCAGTCCACAGGGGAAAGGGTACACTGAAGCTTTCTTT
CDR3aa: CASSPQGKGYTEAFF
abundance: once
j_gene: TRBJ1-1
len: 15
v_gene: TRBV11-2
d_gene: TRBD1

CDR3nt: TGTGCCATTGGTGTCAGCTACAATGAGCAGTTCTTC
CDR3aa: CAIGVSYNEQFF
abundance: once
j_gene: TRBJ2-1
len: 12
v_gene: TRBV28
d_gene: NA

CDR3nt: TGTGCCAGCAGCTCCAGACAGGGGATTAACACTGAAGCTTTCTTT
CDR3aa: CASSSRQGINTEAFF
abundance: few
j_gene: TRBJ1-1
len: 15
v_gene: TRBV5-4
d_gene: TRBD1

CDR3nt: TGTGCCAGCAGTTACGGGGCTAGCGGGGCTTACGAGCAGTACTTC
CDR3aa: CASSYGASGAYEQYF
abundance: NA
j_gene: TRBJ2-7
len: 15
v_gene: TRBV6-2/TRBV6-3
d_gene: TRBD2

CDR3nt: TGTGCCATCAGGGGGGAGGGGGAGTATGGCTACACCTTC
CDR3aa: CAIRGEGEYGYTF
abundance: NA
j_gene: TRBJ1-2
len: 13
v_gene: TRBV10-3
d_gene: NA

CDR3nt: TGTGCCAGCAGTCTGGATGCGCCGACAGACTATGGCTACACCTTC
CDR3aa: CASSLDAPTDYGYTF
abundance: few
j_gene: TRBJ1-2
len: 15
v_gene: TRBV28
d_gene: NA

CDR3nt: TGTGCCAGCAGCACCCCGGGACAAGGATTAAACATTCAGTACTTC
CDR3aa: CASSTPGQGLNIQYF
abundance: once
j_gene: TRBJ2-4
len: 15
v_gene: TRBV5-4
d_gene: NA

CDR3nt: TGTGCCAGCAGCTTCGAGACAGGGGGCTACGAGCAGTACTTC
CDR3aa: CASSFETGGYEQYF
abundance: NA
j_gene: TRBJ2-7
len: 14
v_gene: TRBV11-2
d_gene: TRBD1

CDR3nt: TGTGCCAGCAGTTTATCCCCAGGGCCCCCTTATACTAATGAAAAACTGTTTTTT
CDR3aa: CASSLSPGPPYTNEKLFF
abundance: NA
j_gene: TRBJ1-4
len: 18
v_gene: TRBV28
d_gene: NA

CDR3nt: TGTGCCAGCAGCGGTCCGGGACAGGCGAACACCGGGGAGCTGTTTTTT
CDR3aa: CASSGPGQANTGELFF
abundance: NA
j_gene: TRBJ2-2
len: 16
v_gene: TRBV5-5
d_gene: TRBD1

CDR3nt: TGTGCCATCAGTGAGTCAGGACAGGGCTCTTTCTTT
CDR3aa: CAISESGQGSFF
abundance: NA
j_gene: TRBJ1-1
len: 12
v_gene: TRBV10-3
d_gene: TRBD1

CDR3nt: TGTGCCAGCAGTTTCGTGGGGGGGGGTTACAATGAGCAGTTCTTC
CDR3aa: CASSFVGGGYNEQFF
abundance: few
j_gene: TRBJ2-1
len: 15
v_gene: TRBV27
d_gene: TRBD2

CDR3nt: TGTGCCAGCAGCTTGGTTGGGGCCCAAGAGACCCAGTACTTC
CDR3aa: CASSLVGAQETQYF
abundance: NA
j_gene: TRBJ2-5
len: 14
v_gene: TRBV5-4
d_gene: NA

CDR3nt: TGTGCCAGCAGCGTAGAAGTTACTAGCCTTACCCCCAATGAGCAGTTCTTC
CDR3aa: CASSVEVTSLTPNEQFF
abundance: NA
j_gene: TRBJ2-1
len: 17
v_gene: TRBV9
d_gene: NA

CDR3nt: TGTGCCAGCAGTTCTGGACTTGCTGAAGCTTTCTTT
CDR3aa: CASSSGLAEAFF
abundance: many
j_gene: TRBJ1-1
len: 12
v_gene: TRBV6-5
d_gene: NA

CDR3nt: TGTGCCAGCAGCTTAGCCTGGGGGACAGGGGGGACCAATGAGCAGTTCTTC
CDR3aa: CASSLAWGTGGTNEQFF
abundance: NA
j_gene: TRBJ2-1
len: 17
v_gene: TRBV7-9
d_gene: TRBD1

CDR3nt: TGTGCCAGCAGTTCGACATCAGCTGAAGCTTTCTTT
CDR3aa: CASSSTSAEAFF
abundance: NA
j_gene: TRBJ1-1
len: 12
v_gene: TRBV28
d_gene: NA

CDR3nt: TGTGCCAGCAGCTTATTAGCGGGGGGGCCGGGAGAGACCCAGTACTTC
CDR3aa: CASSLLAGGPGETQYF
abundance: NA
j_gene: TRBJ2-5
len: 16
v_gene: TRBV7-8
d_gene: TRBD2

CDR3nt: TGTGCCAGTAGTATGGGGCGGAACTCCTACAATGAGCAGTTCTTC
CDR3aa: CASSMGRNSYNEQFF
abundance: NA
j_gene: TRBJ2-1
len: 15
v_gene: TRBV19
d_gene: NA

CDR3nt: TGTGCCAGCAGTTTGAGCAACTCCTACGAGCAGTACTTC
CDR3aa: CASSLSNSYEQYF
abundance: NA
j_gene: TRBJ2-7
len: 13
v_gene: TRBV12-3/TRBV12-4
d_gene: NA

CDR3nt: TGTGCCAGCAGCAGGGGGAATTCACCCCTCCACTTT
CDR3aa: CASSRGNSPLHF
abundance: NA
j_gene: TRBJ1-6
len: 12
v_gene: TRBV7-6
d_gene: NA

CDR3nt: TGTGCCAGCAGTTTACGGAGGGGTGATCCGCCCCAGCATTTT
CDR3aa: CASSLRRGDPPQHF
abundance: NA
j_gene: TRBJ1-5
len: 14
v_gene: TRBV27
d_gene: NA

CDR3nt: TGTGCCAGCTCAGGACAGGGGACGACCTCTGGAAACACCATATATTTT
CDR3aa: CASSGQGTTSGNTIYF
abundance: NA
j_gene: TRBJ1-3
len: 16
v_gene: TRBV18
d_gene: TRBD1

CDR3nt: TGTGCCAGCAGCCGGACAGGAGGAAACACTGAAGCTTTCTTT
CDR3aa: CASSRTGGNTEAFF
abundance: NA
j_gene: TRBJ1-1
len: 14
v_gene: TRBV6-5
d_gene: TRBD1

CDR3nt: TGTGCCAGCAGCTTCCAGGGTGGGGGCAATCAGCCCCAGCATTTT
CDR3aa: CASSFQGGGNQPQHF
abundance: NA
j_gene: TRBJ1-5
len: 15
v_gene: TRBV7-2
d_gene: NA

CDR3nt: TGTGCCAGCTCACCAGCAGGTTCTAGCACAGATACGCAGTATTTT
CDR3aa: CASSPAGSSTDTQYF
abundance: NA
j_gene: TRBJ2-3
len: 15
v_gene: TRBV18
d_gene: NA

CDR3nt: TGTGCCTGGAGCAGGAACACTGAAGCTTTCTTT
CDR3aa: CAWSRNTEAFF
abundance: NA
j_gene: TRBJ1-1
len: 11
v_gene: TRBV30
d_gene: NA

CDR3nt: TGTGCCAGCAGCTTACACAAGAACACTGAAGCTTTCTTT
CDR3aa: CASSLHKNTEAFF
abundance: NA
j_gene: TRBJ1-1
len: 13
v_gene: TRBV7-3
d_gene: NA

CDR3nt: TGTGCCAGCAGCGTAGGGGGTGGGAGCAGTTGGTCAGATACGCAGTATTTT
CDR3aa: CASSVGGGSSWSDTQYF
abundance: NA
j_gene: TRBJ2-3
len: 17
v_gene: TRBV9
d_gene: NA

CDR3nt: TGTGCCAGCAGCTTTATAGTGGGGGCGACTGAAGCTTTCTTT
CDR3aa: CASSFIVGATEAFF
abundance: once
j_gene: TRBJ1-1
len: 14
v_gene: TRBV5-4
d_gene: NA

CDR3nt: TGCAGTGCTAGCCGAGCCGGGGAGCAGTACTTC
CDR3aa: CSASRAGEQYF
abundance: NA
j_gene: TRBJ2-7
len: 11
v_gene: TRBV20-1
d_gene: NA

CDR3nt: TGTGCCAGCGGGCCCTGGACTAGCGCAGACACAGATACGCAGTATTTT
CDR3aa: CASGPWTSADTDTQYF
abundance: NA
j_gene: TRBJ2-3
len: 16
v_gene: TRBV7-9
d_gene: TRBD2

CDR3nt: TGTGCCAGTAGTATCGGGGGGTCGGGGGAATACAATGCGCAGTTCTTC
CDR3aa: CASSIGGSGEYNAQFF
abundance: NA
j_gene: TRBJ2-1
len: 16
v_gene: TRBV19
d_gene: TRBD2

CDR3nt: TGTGCCAGCTCACCGACAGGGGCCACCTATGGCTACACCTTC
CDR3aa: CASSPTGATYGYTF
abundance: NA
j_gene: TRBJ1-2
len: 14
v_gene: TRBV18
d_gene: TRBD1

CDR3nt: TGTGCCAGCAGTCGGGACAGCCAGACCGGGGAGCTGTTTTTT
CDR3aa: CASSRDSQTGELFF
abundance: NA
j_gene: TRBJ2-2
len: 14
v_gene: TRBV28
d_gene: TRBD1

CDR3nt: TGTGCCAGCAGCTTAGATTATGCAGGGCCAAATACTGAAGCTTTCTTT
CDR3aa: CASSLDYAGPNTEAFF
abundance: NA
j_gene: TRBJ1-1
len: 16
v_gene: TRBV11-3
d_gene: NA